Listed below are T cell receptor beta chains from one sample, sequenced in a study of blood T cell repertoires in COVID-19. Sequenced by immunoSEQ multiplex PCR; TCRdb stores in-frame clones only, minus some. This table has over 200,000 clones, over 65% appearing once. Sample: peripheral blood. These receptors originate from a woman in her 70s with active or convalescent COVID-19. Both conserved end residues are part of each CDR3. D genes are given only for firm matches. Part of the rows lack a size; the others show once, few, many or a class for expanded clones.

size: NA; V: TRBV28; D: TRBD1; J: TRBJ1-1; DNA: TGTGCCAGCGGGGTAGCTAGGGGGCTGGAAGCTTTCTTT; CDR3: CASGVARGLEAFF
size: NA; V: TRBV3-1/TRBV3-2; D: TRBD1; J: TRBJ2-7; DNA: TGTGCCAGCAGTTGGCCGGGACAGGGCACCTACGAGCAGTACTTC; CDR3: CASSWPGQGTYEQYF
size: NA; V: TRBV7-9; D: NA; J: TRBJ1-2; DNA: TGTGCCAGCAGCCTCGAGCCGTATGGCTACACCTTC; CDR3: CASSLEPYGYTF
size: NA; V: TRBV6-6; D: NA; J: TRBJ1-1; DNA: TGTGCCAGCAGTTACACAGGAGCCCCCACTGAAGCTTTCTTT; CDR3: CASSYTGAPTEAFF
size: NA; V: TRBV5-1; D: NA; J: TRBJ1-3; DNA: TGCGCCAGCACGGAGGGGTCTGGAAACACCATATATTTT; CDR3: CASTEGSGNTIYF
size: once; V: TRBV11-3; D: TRBD2; J: TRBJ2-3; DNA: TGTGCCAGCAGTTCAGCGGGAGTAGATACGCAGTATTTT; CDR3: CASSSAGVDTQYF
size: once; V: TRBV19; D: NA; J: TRBJ1-5; DNA: TGTGCCAGTACCCCGACAGATGTTCAGCCCCAGCATTTT; CDR3: CASTPTDVQPQHF
size: once; V: TRBV6-6; D: TRBD1; J: TRBJ1-4; DNA: TGTGCCAGCAGTTACTCGGGACAGGGAAATGAAAAACTGTTTTTT; CDR3: CASSYSGQGNEKLFF
size: once; V: TRBV5-1; D: TRBD1; J: TRBJ2-7; DNA: TGCGCCAGCAGCTGGGGGACAGGGGCGGGAGACGAGCAGTACTTC; CDR3: CASSWGTGAGDEQYF
size: NA; V: TRBV6-5; D: NA; J: TRBJ1-2; DNA: TGTGCCAGCAGTTACCGAGGATATGGCTACACCTTC; CDR3: CASSYRGYGYTF
size: few; V: TRBV27; D: NA; J: TRBJ2-5; DNA: TGTGCCAGCAGTTTATCGTTCAGGGCCCAAGAGACCCAGTACTTC; CDR3: CASSLSFRAQETQYF
size: NA; V: TRBV13; D: TRBD1; J: TRBJ1-3; DNA: TGTGCCAGCAGCCCCAGACAGGGGGCGGGAGGAAACACCATATATTTT; CDR3: CASSPRQGAGGNTIYF
size: NA; V: TRBV6-2/TRBV6-3; D: TRBD1; J: TRBJ1-5; DNA: TGTGCCAGCAGCCGGGACAGTGGGTCGTATAGCAATCAGCCCCAGCATTTT; CDR3: CASSRDSGSYSNQPQHF
size: NA; V: TRBV2; D: NA; J: TRBJ1-6; DNA: TGTGCCAGCAGTGCGGACAGTGGGTCACCCCTCCACTTT; CDR3: CASSADSGSPLHF
size: NA; V: TRBV5-1; D: NA; J: TRBJ1-1; DNA: TGCGCCAGCAGCTTGACAGGGAGCCTGAACACTGAAGCTTTCTTT; CDR3: CASSLTGSLNTEAFF
size: NA; V: TRBV10-3; D: NA; J: TRBJ1-3; DNA: TGTGCCATCAGTGAGGCCTCGAGCTCTGGAAACACCATATATTTT; CDR3: CAISEASSSGNTIYF
size: NA; V: TRBV7-2; D: TRBD1; J: TRBJ2-1; DNA: TGTGCCAGCAGCCCCTGGGACAGCGGCAATGAGCAGTTCTTC; CDR3: CASSPWDSGNEQFF
size: NA; V: TRBV5-5; D: NA; J: TRBJ2-1; DNA: TGTGCCAGCAGACGGGAGAGCTCCTACAATGAGCAGTTCTTC; CDR3: CASRRESSYNEQFF
size: NA; V: TRBV18; D: NA; J: TRBJ2-5; DNA: TGTGCCAGCTCACCACGGGCCCAAGAGACCCAGTACTTC; CDR3: CASSPRAQETQYF
size: NA; V: TRBV5-1; D: TRBD2; J: TRBJ2-7; DNA: TGCGCCAGCAGCTTGGAAGTTAGCGGGAGATACGAGCAGTACTTC; CDR3: CASSLEVSGRYEQYF
size: NA; V: TRBV5-5; D: NA; J: TRBJ2-5; DNA: TGTGCCAGCAGCTTAGGGCTCGGGCCGGGGGAGACCCAGTACTTC; CDR3: CASSLGLGPGETQYF
size: NA; V: TRBV9; D: TRBD2; J: TRBJ2-5; DNA: TGTGCCAGCAGCGCGGGACTAGCGGGGAGGGGGGAAGAGACCCAGTACTTC; CDR3: CASSAGLAGRGEETQYF
size: few; V: TRBV3-1/TRBV3-2; D: TRBD1; J: TRBJ1-5; DNA: TGTGCCAGCAGCCAAGTTTTCGGGACAGGGGATCAGCCCCAGCATTTT; CDR3: CASSQVFGTGDQPQHF
size: NA; V: TRBV5-4; D: TRBD1; J: TRBJ1-6; DNA: TGTGCCAGCAGCTTGGGGCAGGGGGCGGCAACGAATTCACCCCTCCACTTT; CDR3: CASSLGQGAATNSPLHF
size: once; V: TRBV2; D: TRBD1; J: TRBJ2-1; DNA: TGTGCCAGCCAGGGACAGGAATACAATGAGCAGTTCTTC; CDR3: CASQGQEYNEQFF
size: NA; V: TRBV6-2/TRBV6-3; D: TRBD1; J: TRBJ1-2; DNA: TGTGCCAGCAGTCCCCCATTCGGACAGGGACTGGCTAACTATGGCTACACCTTC; CDR3: CASSPPFGQGLANYGYTF